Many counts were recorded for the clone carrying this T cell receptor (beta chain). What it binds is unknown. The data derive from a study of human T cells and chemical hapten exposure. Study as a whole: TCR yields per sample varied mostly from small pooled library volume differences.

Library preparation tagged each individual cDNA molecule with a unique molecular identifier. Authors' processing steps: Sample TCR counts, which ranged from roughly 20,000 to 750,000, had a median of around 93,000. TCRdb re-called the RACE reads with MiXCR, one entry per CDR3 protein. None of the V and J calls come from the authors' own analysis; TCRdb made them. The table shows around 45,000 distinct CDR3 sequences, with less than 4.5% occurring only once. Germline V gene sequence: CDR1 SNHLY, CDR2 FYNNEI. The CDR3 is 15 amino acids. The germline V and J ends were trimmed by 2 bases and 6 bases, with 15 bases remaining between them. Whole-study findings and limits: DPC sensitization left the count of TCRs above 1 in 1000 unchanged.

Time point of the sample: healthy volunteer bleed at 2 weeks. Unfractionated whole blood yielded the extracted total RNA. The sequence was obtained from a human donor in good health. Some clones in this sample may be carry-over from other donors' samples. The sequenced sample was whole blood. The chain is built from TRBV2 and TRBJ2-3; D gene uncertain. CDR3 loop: CASSEPEGLVDTQYF. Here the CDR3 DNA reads TGTGCCAGCAGTGAACCGGAAGGGCTTGTGGATACGCAGTATTTT. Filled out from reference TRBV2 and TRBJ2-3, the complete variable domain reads EPEVTQTPSHQVTQMGQEVILRCVPISNHLYFYWYRQILGQKVEFLVSFYNNEISEKSEIFDDQFSVERPDGSNFTLKIRSTKLEDSAMYFCASSEPEGLVDTQYFGPGTRLTVL.